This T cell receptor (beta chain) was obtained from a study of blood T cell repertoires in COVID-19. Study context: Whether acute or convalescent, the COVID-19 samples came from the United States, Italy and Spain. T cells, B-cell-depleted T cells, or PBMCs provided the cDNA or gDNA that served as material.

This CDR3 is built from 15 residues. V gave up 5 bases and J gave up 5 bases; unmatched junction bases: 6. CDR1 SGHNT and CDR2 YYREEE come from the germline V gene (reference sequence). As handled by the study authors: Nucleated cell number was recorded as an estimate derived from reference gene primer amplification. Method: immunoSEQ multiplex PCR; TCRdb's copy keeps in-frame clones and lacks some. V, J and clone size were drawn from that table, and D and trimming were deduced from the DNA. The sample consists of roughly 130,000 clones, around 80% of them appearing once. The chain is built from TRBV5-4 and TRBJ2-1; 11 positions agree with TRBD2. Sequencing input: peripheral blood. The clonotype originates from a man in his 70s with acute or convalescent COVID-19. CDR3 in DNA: TGTGCCAGCAGTTTTAGCGGGGGGGGCGACAATGAGCAGTTCTTC. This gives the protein CASSFSGGGDNEQFF.